One and the same sample provided the 3 T cell receptor beta chains below, sequenced in a study of OX40 agonist ivuxolimab in advanced cancers. Produced via immunoSEQ multiplex PCR; TCRdb's table is partial and in-frame only. The sample includes approximately 59,000 clones, about nine tenths of them seen just once. Sequenced here: CD4+ or CD8+ T cells sorted from blood, sampled in a trial of the OX40 agonist ivuxolimab. Every receptor here comes from an adult with an advanced solid tumor such as melanoma, head and neck, liver or kidney cancer.

The chain couples TRBV6-1 to TRBJ2-3, with a possible D match to TRBD2 (6 bases). The CDR3 consists of 16 residues. V shed 3 bases and J shed 1 base, with 14 bases lying between them. Germline-derived CDR1 and CDR2 are MNHNS and SASEGT. Here the CDR3 reads CASSDQAGFGTDTQYF. CDR3 bases: TGTGCCAGCAGTGACCAAGCGGGTTTCGGCACAGATACGCAGTATTTT.

The V call is TRBV28, the J call TRBJ2-1; D may be TRBD1 (6 bases). CDR3 size: 14 residues. Germline CDR1 and CDR2: MDHEN and SYDVKM. Trimming took 4 bases from V and 8 from J, leaving 15 bases between them. CDR3 loop: CASSSYRDFDEQFF. CDR3 nucleotides: TGTGCCAGCAGTTCCTACAGGGATTTCGATGAGCAGTTCTTC.

Of note for this clone: Its ends do not fully match the called genes, so a read error is possible. The V call is TRBV29-1, the J call TRBJ2-3; TRBD1 is a possible D gene (5 bases). Germline lookup yields CDR1 SQVTM and CDR2 ANQGSEA. The CDR3 covers 12 residues. CDR3 protein: CSVVQGTDTQYF. The DNA for the CDR3 is TGCAGCGTTGTCCAGGGCACGGATACGCAGTATTTT.